These T cell receptor beta chains were read from a single sample in a study of cytomegalovirus exposure and HLA in healthy donors. Produced via immunoSEQ multiplex PCR; TCRdb's table is partial and in-frame only. This table has about 140,000 clones, 84% appearing once. Sequencing used PBMCs. Source of these receptors: a woman between 25 and 40 years old in good health and CMV-seronegative. The conserved cysteine and the conserved F or W are not part of the CDR3 here. Fields, in order: D gene, V gene, CDR3 length, J gene, CDR3 protein. The D gene is left open where the match is weak.

D gene: TRBD1
V gene: TRBV2
CDR3 length: 11
J gene: TRBJ1-5
CDR3 protein: ATKTGSNQPQH

D gene: .
V gene: TRBV2
CDR3 length: 10
J gene: TRBJ2-3
CDR3 protein: ASSSSGDTQY

D gene: .
V gene: TRBV7-8
CDR3 length: 12
J gene: TRBJ1-1
CDR3 protein: ASSARVMNTEAF

D gene: .
V gene: TRBV5-1
CDR3 length: 14
J gene: TRBJ1-3
CDR3 protein: ASSLLSTDSGNTIY

D gene: TRBD2
V gene: TRBV11-3
CDR3 length: 13
J gene: TRBJ2-1
CDR3 protein: ASSLVSGGANEQF

D gene: TRBD2
V gene: TRBV29-1
CDR3 length: 12
J gene: TRBJ2-3
CDR3 protein: SVKRGVVTDTQY

D gene: .
V gene: TRBV13
CDR3 length: 12
J gene: TRBJ2-3
CDR3 protein: ASSSRDLTDTQY

D gene: .
V gene: TRBV18
CDR3 length: 14
J gene: TRBJ2-1
CDR3 protein: ASSPAGPISYNEQF

D gene: .
V gene: TRBV28
CDR3 length: 14
J gene: TRBJ1-6
CDR3 protein: ASSGSGQLYNSPLH

D gene: .
V gene: TRBV2
CDR3 length: 13
J gene: TRBJ2-6
CDR3 protein: ASTPRSAGANVLT

D gene: .
V gene: TRBV5-1
CDR3 length: 12
J gene: TRBJ1-4
CDR3 protein: ASSLGRTNEKLF

D gene: .
V gene: TRBV19
CDR3 length: 13
J gene: TRBJ1-5
CDR3 protein: ASSLLQGRNQPQH

D gene: TRBD1
V gene: TRBV6-1
CDR3 length: 11
J gene: TRBJ1-2
CDR3 protein: ASSGTGIGGYT

D gene: TRBD1
V gene: TRBV29-1
CDR3 length: 10
J gene: TRBJ2-1
CDR3 protein: SVNRGHGEQF

D gene: .
V gene: TRBV2
CDR3 length: 12
J gene: TRBJ1-2
CDR3 protein: ASRATPGNYGYT

D gene: TRBD1
V gene: TRBV5-6
CDR3 length: 11
J gene: TRBJ1-2
CDR3 protein: ASRRDRGRGYT

D gene: TRBD1
V gene: TRBV6-1
CDR3 length: 13
J gene: TRBJ1-6
CDR3 protein: ASSERDRFPISLH

D gene: .
V gene: TRBV6-1
CDR3 length: 11
J gene: TRBJ1-1
CDR3 protein: ASSEMGGTEAF

D gene: TRBD2
V gene: TRBV6-5
CDR3 length: 12
J gene: TRBJ2-1
CDR3 protein: ASSFTSGGREQF

D gene: .
V gene: TRBV2
CDR3 length: 13
J gene: TRBJ1-1
CDR3 protein: ASSPTTKMNTEAF

D gene: TRBD1
V gene: TRBV11-3
CDR3 length: 13
J gene: TRBJ1-1
CDR3 protein: ASSSQTGAQSEAF

D gene: TRBD2
V gene: TRBV5-6
CDR3 length: 14
J gene: TRBJ2-3
CDR3 protein: ASSSGTSGGRDTQY

D gene: TRBD2
V gene: TRBV6-6
CDR3 length: 14
J gene: TRBJ2-1
CDR3 protein: ASSEWAGGPHNEQF

D gene: TRBD1
V gene: TRBV2
CDR3 length: 14
J gene: TRBJ1-5
CDR3 protein: ASSATQTGVNQPQH

D gene: .
V gene: TRBV5-1
CDR3 length: 11
J gene: TRBJ1-2
CDR3 protein: ASSLSQGNGYT

D gene: TRBD1
V gene: TRBV5-4
CDR3 length: 11
J gene: TRBJ2-5
CDR3 protein: ASSPDRVETQY

D gene: .
V gene: TRBV9
CDR3 length: 12
J gene: TRBJ1-6
CDR3 protein: ASSVDSTNSPLH

D gene: TRBD2
V gene: TRBV6-1
CDR3 length: 13
J gene: TRBJ2-1
CDR3 protein: ASSGTSGGYNEQF

D gene: .
V gene: TRBV18
CDR3 length: 12
J gene: TRBJ2-2
CDR3 protein: ASSLDTNTGELF

D gene: .
V gene: TRBV19
CDR3 length: 13
J gene: TRBJ2-5
CDR3 protein: ASSRQGVRQETQY

D gene: TRBD2
V gene: TRBV28
CDR3 length: 15
J gene: TRBJ2-5
CDR3 protein: ASSLNLLAGGSETQY

D gene: TRBD2
V gene: TRBV18
CDR3 length: 14
J gene: TRBJ2-1
CDR3 protein: ASSPSSGGGYNEQF

D gene: TRBD2
V gene: TRBV9
CDR3 length: 13
J gene: TRBJ2-7
CDR3 protein: ASSVGSGGIYEQY

D gene: .
V gene: TRBV5-4
CDR3 length: 12
J gene: TRBJ2-7
CDR3 protein: ASSLVGGAGEQY

D gene: .
V gene: TRBV30
CDR3 length: 10
J gene: TRBJ1-1
CDR3 protein: AWSRVSGEAF

D gene: .
V gene: TRBV6-6
CDR3 length: 10
J gene: TRBJ2-7
CDR3 protein: ASSRPGYEQY

D gene: TRBD2
V gene: TRBV7-3
CDR3 length: 12
J gene: TRBJ2-5
CDR3 protein: ASSYSGASETQY

D gene: .
V gene: TRBV7-2
CDR3 length: 10
J gene: TRBJ2-1
CDR3 protein: ASSLRGFEQF

D gene: .
V gene: TRBV28
CDR3 length: 13
J gene: TRBJ2-7
CDR3 protein: ASSTSQTGGGEQY

D gene: .
V gene: TRBV5-6
CDR3 length: 14
J gene: TRBJ2-1
CDR3 protein: ASSPGVLAYNNEQF

D gene: TRBD2
V gene: TRBV6-1
CDR3 length: 13
J gene: TRBJ2-4
CDR3 protein: ASKGSSGGENIQY

D gene: .
V gene: TRBV5-1
CDR3 length: 11
J gene: TRBJ2-7
CDR3 protein: ASSLVGEYEQY

D gene: TRBD2
V gene: TRBV2
CDR3 length: 13
J gene: TRBJ2-1
CDR3 protein: ASSESSGGVNEQF

D gene: .
V gene: TRBV6-5
CDR3 length: 13
J gene: TRBJ1-5
CDR3 protein: ASRQNRDTYQPQH

D gene: .
V gene: TRBV5-4
CDR3 length: 11
J gene: TRBJ2-7
CDR3 protein: ASSGGQSYEQY

D gene: .
V gene: TRBV9
CDR3 length: 13
J gene: TRBJ2-6
CDR3 protein: ASSVRGSGANVLT

D gene: TRBD1
V gene: TRBV5-4
CDR3 length: 16
J gene: TRBJ2-7
CDR3 protein: ASSSGRDRLLGSYEQY

D gene: TRBD1
V gene: TRBV5-4
CDR3 length: 13
J gene: TRBJ1-2
CDR3 protein: ASSLWDRGNYGYT

D gene: TRBD1
V gene: TRBV19
CDR3 length: 17
J gene: TRBJ2-6
CDR3 protein: ASSIEYWQGAEGANVLT

D gene: TRBD1
V gene: TRBV27
CDR3 length: 13
J gene: TRBJ1-2
CDR3 protein: ASRRYRDSPYGYT

D gene: .
V gene: TRBV19
CDR3 length: 10
J gene: TRBJ2-5
CDR3 protein: ASSDTGRSQY

D gene: TRBD1
V gene: TRBV9
CDR3 length: 14
J gene: TRBJ1-1
CDR3 protein: ASSVELDRADTEAF

D gene: .
V gene: TRBV30
CDR3 length: 11
J gene: TRBJ2-5
CDR3 protein: AWDGQFQETQY